The 20 T cell receptor beta chains listed next were all sequenced from one sample in a study of T cell responses to AZD1222 COVID-19 vaccine (dated by TCRdb to the early 2020s). The time point label, read with the paper, signifies: baseline before first vaccination. Receptor libraries were prepared by the immunoSEQ multiplex PCR assay. Entries here come from immuneACCESS through TCRdb and include only in-frame sequences with V and J called. Some clones fail to appear in such tables; in the studies checked, an unresolved V gene covers under half of the shortfall, and the cause of the remainder is unknown. This sample is represented by roughly 110,000 clones; more than 75% of them were singletons. 20% to 25% of the sample belongs to the ten largest clones. This specimen was peripheral blood, taken on day 0 of AZD1222 vaccination. The receptors shown here come from an adult in good health.

This clone was detected once. The V and J genes are TRBV13 and TRBJ1-5; D is undetermined. V was shortened by 0 bases and J by 0 bases, with 6 bases between the two germline ends. The length of the CDR3 is 15 residues. CDR1 and CDR2 (germline): PRHDT, FYEKMQ (reference sequence). The chain's CDR3 is CASSLGVGSNQPQHF. In DNA, the CDR3 is TGTGCCAGCAGCTTAGGCGTCGGTAGCAATCAGCCCCAGCATTTT.

The rearrangement links TRBV7-2 to TRBJ2-2; either TRBD1 or TRBD2 may supply D (5 bases each). V was cut by 3 bases and J by 3 bases, with 17 bases left in between. Germline V gene sequence: CDR1 SGHTA, CDR2 FQGNSA. The CDR3 has 17 residues. CDR3 coding DNA: TGTGCCAGCAGCTTCCTATCCGGGACCTTCGACACCGGGGAGCTGTTTTTT. Translation gives CASSFLSGTFDTGELFF.

The chain links TRBV6-1 to TRBJ1-5; D remains ambiguous. Per germline, CDR1 MNHNS and CDR2 SASEGT. The V gene lost 1 base and the J gene lost 1 base, with 5 bases spanning the gap. The CDR3 has 14 amino acids. CDR3 loop: CASSEVESNQPQHF. CDR3 nucleotide sequence: TGTGCCAGCAGTGAAGTGGAGAGCAATCAGCCCCAGCATTTT.

The chain couples TRBV12-3 or TRBV12-4 to TRBJ1-4, with no clear D. The CDR3 extends over 12 amino acids. The V and J ends lost 3 bases and 7 bases respectively, with 6 bases between them. CDR3: CASSFIGEKLFF. The CDR3 DNA reads TGTGCCAGCAGTTTTATTGGTGAAAAACTGTTTTTT.

V usage is TRBV5-1 and J usage is TRBJ1-1; no clear D gene. V was trimmed by 1 base and J by 11 bases, leaving 24 bases between them. This CDR3 has 16 amino acids. CDR1 and CDR2 (germline): SGHRS, YFSETQ. CDR3 sequence (DNA): TGCGCCAGCAGCTTGATTGTCGCCACCAACCCCCGGAACGCTTTCTTT. Amino acids: CASSLIVATNPRNAFF.

The chain combines TRBV5-8 with TRBJ1-5; D ambiguous. The germline V gene has CDR1 SGHTS and CDR2 YDEGEE. This CDR3 region has 16 residues. Trimming took 4 bases from V and 0 from J, leaving 14 bases between them. The chain's CDR3 is CASSPLIGISNQPQHF. DNA of the CDR3: TGTGCCAGCAGCCCGCTAATAGGGATTAGCAATCAGCCCCAGCATTTT.

The V gene is TRBV12-1, the J gene TRBJ2-7; TRBD2, the table's D call, lacks a check against the DNA. TRBV12-1 is flagged as a pseudogene. CDR3 size: 17 residues. CDR3 in amino acids: CASSQRLRLAVSYEQYF. The CDR3 coding sequence is TGTGCCAGCAGCCAACGGCTTCGACTAGCGGTCTCCTACGAGCAGTACTTC.

The chain recombines TRBV7-2 with TRBJ2-7; D unclear. V was cut by 5 bases and J by 5 bases, with 16 bases left in between. Germline V lookup: CDR1 SGHTA, CDR2 FQGNSA. This CDR3 is built from 14 residues. CDR3 nucleotides: TGTGCCAGCAGCAGGACCGTCTTAACCGACGAGCAGTACTTC. This codes for CASSRTVLTDEQYF.

V is TRBV7-9 and J is TRBJ2-7; D is undetermined. The CDR3 has 14 amino acids. Trimming stripped 4 bases from V and 2 bases from J, with 12 bases between. Germline-derived CDR1 and CDR2 are SEHNR and FQNEAQ (reference sequence). CDR3 loop: CASSWNRNPYEQYF. DNA for the CDR3: TGTGCCAGCAGCTGGAACCGAAATCCCTACGAGCAGTACTTC.

The chain employs TRBV6-5 and TRBJ2-1; the D is unclear. CDR3 length: 11 residues. V lost 3 bases, J lost 9 bases, and 6 bases lay in between. Germline CDR1 MNHEY, CDR2 SVGAGI. The CDR3 sequence: CASSYMAEQFF. CDR3 coding DNA: TGTGCCAGCAGTTATATGGCTGAGCAGTTCTTC.

About this clone: Other DNA sequences in the same sample also yield this CDR3. The rearrangement uses TRBV18 and TRBJ2-1; perhaps TRBD2 as D (6 bases). CDR3 length: 12 residues. Looked up from germline, CDR1 is KGHSH and CDR2 is LQKENI. V dropped 3 bases and J dropped 7 bases, with 7 bases sitting between them. DNA for the CDR3: TGTGCCAGCTCACCGGGACTTAATGAGCAGTTCTTC. It specifies CASSPGLNEQFF.

This chain uses TRBV6-1 with TRBJ2-1; D call uncertain. Germline-derived CDR1 and CDR2 are MNHNS and SASEGT. The V end was cut by 2 bases, the J end by 2 bases, with 13 bases between. The CDR3 is made up of 16 amino acids. The CDR3 sequence: CASSEYATEAYNEQFF. The CDR3, as DNA: TGTGCCAGCAGTGAATATGCTACAGAAGCCTACAATGAGCAGTTCTTC.

This chain connects TRBV20-1 to TRBJ1-3; a possible D gene is TRBD1 (5 bases). The germline V and J ends were trimmed by 3 bases and 3 bases, with 12 bases remaining between them. CDR3 size: 14 residues. In germline, CDR1 is DFQATT, CDR2 SNEGSKA (reference sequence). CDR3 DNA: TGCAGTGCTAGTCACGGTCAGGGTGGAAACACCATATATTTT. Translation gives CSASHGQGGNTIYF.

V gene TRBV6-6 combines with J gene TRBJ2-7; 9 bases map to TRBD1. The CDR3 loop spans 14 amino acids. Germline V gene data show CDR1 as MNHNY and CDR2 as SVGAGI (reference sequence). V lost 8 bases to trimming and J lost 5 bases; unmatched junction nucleotides: 10. The DNA of the CDR3 is TGTGCCAGCCAACAGGGGGCGCGAAACGACGAGCAGTACTTC. Protein sequence: CASQQGARNDEQYF.

This chain connects TRBV7-2 to TRBJ2-3, with 11 bases matching TRBD2. V shed 1 base, J shed 3 bases, and the junction held 9 bases outside the gene matches. The CDR3 runs to 18 residues. CDR1 is SGHTA and CDR2 is FQGNSA in the germline V gene. CDR3 nucleotides: TGTGCCAGCAGCTTAGTGGTGGCTAGCGGGGGGATAACAGATACGCAGTATTTT. Translating it yields CASSLVVASGGITDTQYF.

V gene TRBV11-2 combines with J gene TRBJ2-2, with TRBD1 identical over 7 bases. V trimming: 6 bases; J trimming: 0 bases; junction bases outside the gene matches: 10. Germline values: CDR1 SGHAT, CDR2 FQNNGV. The length of the CDR3 is 17 residues. The CDR3 nucleotides are TGTGCCAGCAGATCGGGACAGTGGGATTCGAACACCGGGGAGCTGTTTTTT. Its translation: CASRSGQWDSNTGELFF.

The V and J genes are TRBV11-2 and TRBJ2-1; 7 positions match TRBD1. Unmatched junction bases numbered 12, after V lost 5 bases and J lost 8 bases. CDR3 length equals 15 residues. Germline values: CDR1 SGHAT, CDR2 FQNNGV. The chain's CDR3 is CASSPTGTDDYEQFF. The DNA for the CDR3 is TGTGCCAGCAGCCCGACCGGGACAGACGACTATGAGCAGTTCTTC.

Here the CDR3 reads CASSPRTVFYGYTF. In DNA, the CDR3 is TGTGCCAGCAGCCCCCGGACAGTCTTTTATGGCTACACCTTC. The chain has TRBV7-9 and TRBJ1-2; possibly TRBD1 for D (6 bases). Deletions cut 5 bases from V and 5 bases from J, with 15 bases between. Germline CDR1 reads SEHNR; CDR2 reads FQNEAQ (reference sequence). The CDR3 sequence is 14 residues long.

The chain has TRBV19 and TRBJ2-2; D may be TRBD1 (5 bases). From germline, CDR1 is LNHDA and CDR2 SQIVND (reference sequence). The length of the CDR3 is 14 residues. V lost 11 bases and J lost 4, with 17 bases in between. DNA for the CDR3: TGTGCCGGTCCCCTTAACAGGTCCACCGGGGAGCTGTTTTTT. Translation gives CAGPLNRSTGELFF.

This chain connects TRBV7-8 to TRBJ1-1, with 8 nucleotides matching TRBD1. V shed 1 base, J shed 1 base, and the junction held 2 bases outside the gene matches. CDR3 length: 15 amino acids. The germline CDR1 and CDR2 sequences are SGHVS and FQNEAQ. CDR3: CASSLGGQANTEAFF. CDR3 in DNA: TGTGCCAGCAGCTTAGGGGGACAGGCGAACACTGAAGCTTTCTTT.